A selection of T cell receptor beta chains follows, all from one sample in a study of blood T cell repertoires in COVID-19. Using immunoSEQ multiplex PCR, the repertoire was profiled, and TCRdb retains in-frame clones only, with some absent. The table shows around 250,000 clones, with 80% to 90% occurring only once. The sequenced material came from PBMCs or T cells enriched from blood (not recorded which). All receptors come from a woman aged 50 to 60 who had recovered from COVID-19. Both conserved end residues are part of each CDR3. The D gene is left open where the match is weak. Only some rows state a clone size, as once, few, many or a class for expanded clones.

V gene	clone size	J gene	D gene	CDR3 DNA	CDR3 protein
TRBV24-1	-	TRBJ2-1	TRBD2	TGTGCCACCAGTGATTCAACCGCTAGCGGGAGAGTAAGCTCCTACAATGAGCAGTTCTTC	CATSDSTASGRVSSYNEQFF
TRBV27	few	TRBJ1-1	-	TGTGCCACCACGAGCGGGGAAGCTGAAGCTTTCTTT	CATTSGEAEAFF
TRBV5-6	-	TRBJ1-1	TRBD1	TGTGCCAGCAGCTTGATCGAGCGACAGGGCTCTGAAGCTTTCTTT	CASSLIERQGSEAFF
TRBV19	-	TRBJ2-2	TRBD2	TGTGCCAGTAGTATTTGGCTAGCGGGAGGCACCGGGGAGCTGTTTTTT	CASSIWLAGGTGELFF
TRBV10-3	-	TRBJ2-7	TRBD1	TGTGCCATCAGCGGACAGGCGCTAACCTACGAGCAGTACTTC	CAISGQALTYEQYF
TRBV19	-	TRBJ1-1	TRBD1	TGTGCCAGTTTGGACCCCACAGGGGAAGACACTGAAGCTTTCTTT	CASLDPTGEDTEAFF
TRBV4-1	-	TRBJ2-3	TRBD2	TGCGCCAGCAGCCAGGATACTAGCGGCACAGATACGCAGTATTTT	CASSQDTSGTDTQYF
TRBV6-5	-	TRBJ2-7	TRBD2	TGTGCCAGCAGCGGGACTAGCGGGACTACCTACGAGCAGTACTTC	CASSGTSGTTYEQYF
TRBV30	-	TRBJ2-1	-	TGTGCCTGGGACAGCCTCAATGAGCAGTTCTTC	CAWDSLNEQFF
TRBV2	-	TRBJ1-2	-	TGTGCCAGCACTAGAGGGCAGCTAATAGGCTACACCTTC	CASTRGQLIGYTF
TRBV30	-	TRBJ2-3	-	TGTGCCTGGAGTGTACTTGATACGCAGTATTTT	CAWSVLDTQYF
TRBV28	-	TRBJ2-1	TRBD2	TGTGCCAGCGGACTAGCGGGAGTGAAAGAGCAGTTCTTC	CASGLAGVKEQFF
TRBV9	-	TRBJ2-3	-	TGTGCCAGCAGCGTAGTCATGGATACGCAGTATTTT	CASSVVMDTQYF
TRBV5-5	-	TRBJ1-4	TRBD1	TGTGCCAGCAGCCCCGGGACAGGGTACGGTGAAAAACTGTTTTTT	CASSPGTGYGEKLFF
TRBV14	few	TRBJ1-1	-	TGTGCCAGCAGCCAACACAGGGCAATGAACACTGAAGCTTTCTTT	CASSQHRAMNTEAFF
TRBV19	once	TRBJ2-1	TRBD2	TGTGCCAGTCGTAGGCTAGCGGGTCTCGATGAGCAGTTCTTC	CASRRLAGLDEQFF
TRBV5-1	-	TRBJ2-7	TRBD1	TGCGCCAGCGGGGGGACAGGGGGCCACGAGCAGTACTTC	CASGGTGGHEQYF
TRBV5-1	-	TRBJ2-3	TRBD2	TGCGCCAGCAGCTTCTCCCCGGGGGGGGGAGATACGCAGTATTTT	CASSFSPGGGDTQYF
TRBV9	-	TRBJ2-1	-	TGTGCCAGCAGCGCCCGGACAGTCTCCTACAATGAGCAGTTCTTC	CASSARTVSYNEQFF
TRBV28	-	TRBJ1-2	-	TGTGCCAGCAGTTCCACCACCCGGACAGTTAACTATGGCTACACCTTC	CASSSTTRTVNYGYTF
TRBV2	-	TRBJ1-5	-	TGTGCCAGCAGGCCCATTGGGAGTGGTAATCAGCCCCAGCATTTT	CASRPIGSGNQPQHF
TRBV27	-	TRBJ1-2	TRBD1	TGTGCCAGCACCCCGGGACAGGGGGTTTTTGGCTACACCTTC	CASTPGQGVFGYTF
TRBV27	-	TRBJ2-1	TRBD2	TGTGCCAGCAGTAAGGTAGCGGGAGGCAATGAGCAGTTCTTC	CASSKVAGGNEQFF
TRBV18	-	TRBJ1-3	-	TGTGCCAGCTCACCAAGTGGGACTCGTGCTACTGGAAACACCATATATTTT	CASSPSGTRATGNTIYF